The 32 T cell receptor beta chains below all came from one sample that was sequenced in a study of T cells in Graves' hyperthyroidism and ophthalmopathy. Template material for amplifying TCR beta CDR3 regions consisted of RNA transcripts. An initial round of RT-PCR targeting the TCR CDR3 relied on the HTBI primer set. From the multiplex PCR reads, TCRdb called clonotypes with MiXCR, one entry per CDR3 protein. The data contain fewer than 250,000 distinct CDR3 sequences, about 25% of them seen just once; the ten biggest clones take up 35%. Sequenced sample: blood. These TCRs come from a woman between 40 and 55 years old with Graves' ophthalmopathy.

The chain links TRBV13 to TRBJ2-3; 9 nucleotides line up with TRBD2. The CDR3 length is 17 residues. The germline CDR1 and CDR2 sequences are PRHDT and FYEKMQ (reference sequence). V shed 5 bases and J 8 bases; nucleotides not matched to a gene: 17. The CDR3 spells CASSLDPAGGIDGTQYF. For the CDR3, the DNA is TGTGCCAGCAGCCTAGACCCTGCGGGAGGGATAGACGGTACGCAGTATTTT.

This clonotype was counted at least ten times. CDR3 coding DNA: TGTGCCAGCAGTGAACTTGGGGGAAAGTGGTACGAGCAGTACTTC. This gives the protein CASSELGGKWYEQYF. V gene TRBV2 combines with J gene TRBJ2-7; the D gene could be TRBD1 or TRBD2 (5 bases each). Looked up from germline, CDR1 is SNHLY and CDR2 is FYNNEI. CDR3 length equals 15 residues. Trimming took 2 bases from V and 4 from J, leaving 15 bases between them.

This clonotype was seen many times. The chain combines TRBV5-5 with TRBJ1-1; D ambiguous. This CDR3 contains 15 residues. Trimming shortened V by 5 bases and J by 0 bases, and 14 bases separated the two germline ends. The germline V gene encodes CDR1 SGHKS and CDR2 YYEKEE (reference sequence). The CDR3 sequence is CASSLLGSVNTEAFF. CDR3 nucleotide sequence: TGTGCCAGCAGTCTACTAGGCAGCGTGAACACTGAAGCTTTCTTT.

This clonotype was counted between two and nine times. The chain uses TRBV20-1 and TRBJ2-7; 8 bases are shared with TRBD1. Germline-derived CDR1 and CDR2 are DFQATT and SNEGSKA (reference sequence). V lost 2 bases, J lost 4 bases, and 4 bases stayed unmatched. The CDR3 is 13 residues long. The CDR3 sequence is CSARTGQGYEQYF. CDR3 nucleotides: TGCAGTGCTAGAACTGGACAGGGATACGAGCAGTACTTC.

In its sample, this clonotype was seen many times. The rearrangement links TRBV28 to TRBJ1-1; possible D gene TRBD1, 6 bases. V gave up 2 bases and J gave up 1 base, with 8 bases separating them. CDR3 length equals 14 residues. CDR1 MDHEN and CDR2 SYDVKM come from the germline V gene. The CDR3 DNA sequence: TGTGCCAGCAGTTTAGGGGGGGCGAACACTGAAGCTTTCTTT. Protein sequence: CASSLGGANTEAFF.

The sample holds many counts of this clonotype. This chain uses TRBV27 with TRBJ2-7, with D maybe TRBD1 (6 bases). The CDR3 extends over 14 amino acids. CDR1 MNHEY and CDR2 SMNVEV come from the germline V gene (reference sequence). Trimming stripped 6 bases from V and 0 bases from J, with 12 bases between. This chain's CDR3 is CASSKEGDSYEQYF. CDR3 nucleotide sequence: TGTGCCAGCAGCAAAGAGGGGGACTCCTACGAGCAGTACTTC.

This clonotype was counted ten times or more. The chain employs TRBV28 and TRBJ1-2; tentative D call: TRBD1 (6 bases). The CDR3 is 18 residues long. V lost 4 bases and J 2 bases, leaving 23 bases between the germline ends. Germline V gene sequence: CDR1 MDHEN, CDR2 SYDVKM. The CDR3 loop is CASSSYPYGQKENYGYTF. In DNA form, the CDR3 reads TGTGCCAGCAGTTCATACCCATACGGACAGAAAGAAAACTATGGCTACACCTTC.

The J gene is TRBJ1-1, the V gene TRBV5-5, with a tentative D call TRBD1 (6 bases). V lost 3 bases and J 0 bases, leaving 9 bases between the germline ends. Per germline, CDR1 SGHKS and CDR2 YYEKEE (reference sequence). This CDR3 region has 14 residues. In nucleotides, the CDR3 is TGTGCCAGCAGCTGGGAGGGGGTGAACACTGAAGCTTTCTTT. This sequence encodes CASSWEGVNTEAFF. The full variable domain, in which reference TRBV5-5 and TRBJ1-1 provide the parts outside the CDR3, is DAGVTQSPTHLIKTRGQQVTLRCSPISGHKSVSWYQQVLGQGPQFIFQYYEKEERGRGNFPDRFSARQFPNYSSELNVNALLLGDSALYLCASSWEGVNTEAFFGQGTRLTVV.

The CDR3 reads CATRHPAETQYF. DNA of the CDR3: TGTGCCACCCGGCACCCCGCCGAGACCCAGTACTTC. The chain recombines TRBV28 with TRBJ2-5; D is undetermined. This CDR3 comprises 12 residues. The germline V gene encodes CDR1 MDHEN and CDR2 SYDVKM. V lost 10 bases to trimming and J lost 5 bases, with 14 bases between them.

Comments on this clonotype: At one of its ends the junction is not consistent with the germline gene, which may arise from a read error. The chain carries TRBV6-1 and TRBJ1-2; TRBD1 aligns across 9 bases. This CDR3 has 15 residues. From germline, CDR1 is MNHNS and CDR2 SASEGT. CDR3 sequence: CVSSPRTGEVYGYTF. DNA for the CDR3: TGTGTCAGCAGCCCGAGGACAGGGGAGGTCTATGGCTACACCTTC.

This chain links TRBV7-8 with TRBJ2-5; possibly TRBD1 for D (5 bases). Germline CDR1 SGHVS, CDR2 FQNEAQ. Deletions cut 2 bases from V and 9 bases from J, with 16 bases between. The CDR3 sequence is 14 residues long. The CDR3: CASSLRGSLGAQYF. The CDR3 nucleotides read TGTGCCAGCAGCTTAAGGGGTAGCTTAGGGGCCCAGTACTTC.

This clonotype was counted at least ten times. This chain uses TRBV24-1 with TRBJ2-6; TRBD2 is a possible D gene (6 bases). CDR1 is KGHDR and CDR2 is SFDVKD in the germline V gene. Trimming removed 4 bases at V and 0 bases at J, with 18 bases between. The CDR3 extends over 19 amino acids. This CDR3 reads CATSEGVGSPLSGANVLTF. The CDR3 DNA is TGTGCCACCAGTGAAGGCGTCGGGAGCCCCCTCTCTGGGGCCAACGTCCTGACTTTC.

This clonotype was observed at least ten times. The rearrangement uses TRBV28 and TRBJ1-1, with D possibly being TRBD1 (6 bases). Germline-derived CDR1 and CDR2 are MDHEN and SYDVKM. Trimming left V 5 bases short and J 7 bases short, with 20 bases between. CDR3 length: 15 residues. CDR3: CASSQNRRQALEAFF. As DNA, the CDR3 is TGTGCCAGCAGTCAAAACCGCCGACAGGCCCTTGAAGCTTTCTTT.

This clonotype was detected ten times or more. The V call is TRBV6-5, the J call TRBJ2-7, with 8 bases that match TRBD2. Germline CDR1 is MNHEY and CDR2 is SVGAGI. This CDR3 region has 15 residues. The V gene end was trimmed by 2 bases and the J gene end by 4 bases; junction bases not matched to a gene: 7. The CDR3 spells CASSYRAGEKYEQYF. The CDR3 DNA reads TGTGCCAGCAGTTACCGAGCGGGAGAGAAGTACGAGCAGTACTTC.

This clonotype was observed a single time. The genes are TRBV20-1 and TRBJ2-5; D may be TRBD1 or TRBD2 (6 bases each). This CDR3 has 12 residues. Trimming removed 6 bases from V and 3 bases from J, with 11 bases in between. Germline CDR1 is DFQATT and CDR2 is SNEGSKA (reference sequence). CDR3 amino acids: CSANREEETQYF. The CDR3 DNA reads as TGCAGTGCCAACAGGGAGGAAGAGACCCAGTACTTC.

This clonotype was seen repeatedly, ten times or more. The V call is TRBV19, the J call TRBJ2-7; 10 bases fit TRBD1. Germline V gene sequence: CDR1 LNHDA, CDR2 SQIVND (reference sequence). Trimming at V came to 5 bases and at J to 5 bases, leaving 9 bases not matched to a gene. The CDR3 runs to 15 residues. The CDR3 sequence: CASSARTGGNDEQYF. For the CDR3, the DNA is TGTGCCAGTAGTGCTCGGACAGGGGGGAACGACGAGCAGTACTTC.

The chain carries TRBV6-1 and TRBJ1-1, with 7 nucleotides matching TRBD1. Germline CDR1 is MNHNS and CDR2 is SASEGT. V was pared by 7 bases and J by 8 bases, with 13 bases of the junction left unmatched. There are 14 residues in the CDR3. CDR3 in amino acids: CASNTGTVLSEAFF. The CDR3 DNA reads TGTGCCAGCAACACCGGGACAGTGCTTTCAGAAGCTTTCTTT.

The rearrangement links TRBV18 to TRBJ2-7; D might be TRBD2 (5 bases). Germline V gives CDR1 KGHSH, CDR2 LQKENI. CDR3 length equals 15 residues. Trimming removed 0 bases at V and 6 bases at J, with 15 bases between. CDR3 residues: CASSPPDFQGGEQYF. CDR3 coding DNA: TGTGCCAGCTCACCACCCGACTTCCAAGGAGGCGAGCAGTACTTC. Variable domain in full (rest from reference TRBV18 and TRBJ2-7): NAGVMQNPRHLVRRRGQEARLRCSPMKGHSHVYWYRQLPEEGLKFMVYLQKENIIDESGMPKERFSAEFPKEGPSILRIQQVVRGDSAAYFCASSPPDFQGGEQYFGPGTRLTVT.

CDR3 in DNA: TGCAGCGTTGAAGACACAGCGGGAGGGCCGTACTTC. Protein sequence: CSVEDTAGGPYF. The chain has TRBV29-1 and TRBJ2-7, with TRBD2 matching 10 bases. The CDR3 covers 12 residues. Per germline, CDR1 SQVTM and CDR2 ANQGSEA. After removal of 0 bases from V and 12 bases from J, the junction contained 5 bases not matched to a gene.

This clonotype was detected only once. V gene TRBV7-6 combines with J gene TRBJ2-3, with 11 positions matching TRBD2. Germline CDR1 SGHVS, CDR2 FNYEAQ. The J segment lost 6 bases and the V segment lost 5 bases, leaving 4 bases of the junction unmatched. This CDR3 has 14 amino acids. The CDR3 DNA reads as TGTGCCAGCAGCCCACTAGCGGGAGAGGATACGCAGTATTTT. Its protein is CASSPLAGEDTQYF.

A single count supports this clonotype. V is TRBV7-2 and J is TRBJ2-5; D perhaps matches TRBD2 (5 bases). Per germline, CDR1 SGHTA and CDR2 FQGNSA. This CDR3 region has 13 residues. Trimming cost V 1 base and J 5 bases, with 8 bases left between them. The CDR3 DNA reads TGTGCCAGCAGCTTAGTGGACTGGGAGACCCAGTACTTC. Translating it yields CASSLVDWETQYF. Based on the CDR3 plus reference TRBV7-2 and TRBJ2-5, the full variable domain is GAGVSQSPSNKVTEKGKDVELRCDPISGHTALYWYRQSLGQGLEFLIYFQGNSAPDKSGLPSDRFSAERTGGSVSTLTIQRTQQEDSAVYLCASSLVDWETQYFGPGTRLLVL.

This clonotype was counted many times. The V call is TRBV6-1, the J call TRBJ2-2, with TRBD2 matching over 7 bases. Germline V gene sequence: CDR1 MNHNS, CDR2 SASEGT. CDR3 length: 14 residues. The trim removed 9 bases at V and 6 bases at J, leaving 10 bases unmatched. DNA of the CDR3: TGTGCCAGTGCTGGACTAGACCGGTCCGGGGAGCTGTTTTTT. Residues: CASAGLDRSGELFF.

This clonotype occurred many times. The rearrangement links TRBV6-1 to TRBJ1-2; D remains ambiguous. This CDR3 has 13 residues. V gave up 4 bases and J gave up 8 bases, with 14 bases separating them. Germline CDR1 and CDR2: MNHNS and SASEGT. The CDR3 DNA reads TGTGCCAGCAGTGGCCAGACGGGAGGAGGCTACACCTTC. Protein: CASSGQTGGGYTF.

This clonotype occurred many times. The chain has TRBV12-3 or TRBV12-4 and TRBJ2-2, with a tentative D call TRBD2 (5 bases). There are 16 residues in the CDR3. V lost 1 base to trimming and J lost 0 bases, with 9 bases between them. The CDR3: CASSLGSGTNTGELFF. The CDR3 DNA follows: TGTGCCAGCAGTTTAGGGTCGGGAACGAACACCGGGGAGCTGTTTTTT.

This clonotype was seen only once. The chain recombines TRBV28 with TRBJ1-1; 8 bases align to TRBD1. In germline, CDR1 is MDHEN, CDR2 SYDVKM. The ends lost 0 bases at V and 1 base at J; junction bases unmatched: 1. The CDR3 consists of 15 residues. CDR3 protein: CASSLWGQENTEAFF. The CDR3 DNA sequence: TGTGCCAGCAGTTTATGGGGACAGGAGAACACTGAAGCTTTCTTT.

This clonotype was picked up many times. V and J are TRBV12-3 or TRBV12-4 and TRBJ1-1, with D possibly matching TRBD1 (5 bases). This CDR3 has 14 residues. The V and J ends lost 8 bases and 0 bases respectively, with 13 bases between them. CDR3 in DNA: TGTGCCAGCGGATCAGGGACGCTGAACACTGAAGCTTTCTTT. Translating it yields CASGSGTLNTEAFF.

A single count supports this clonotype. A much bigger clone sits one base away, suggesting this may be a read error. The rearrangement links TRBV4-1 to TRBJ1-2; the D gene is possibly TRBD1 (6 bases). The CDR3 covers 13 residues. The germline CDR1 and CDR2 sequences are MGHRA and YSYEKL. The ends were cut back, 11 bases at V and 5 bases at J, with 18 bases in the middle. The CDR3 is CAGITGGPYGYTF. In DNA, the CDR3 is TGCGCCGGCATTACGGGGGGGCCTTATGGCTACACCTTC.

This chain joins TRBV7-9 and TRBJ2-7, with TRBD1 matching over 8 bases. J lost 5 bases, V lost 1 base, and 4 bases had no gene match. CDR1 and CDR2 from the germline V gene are SEHNR and FQNEAQ (reference sequence). The CDR3 totals 14 residues. The CDR3 loop is CASSLGTGPDEQYF. CDR3 DNA: TGTGCCAGCAGCTTAGGGACAGGGCCTGACGAGCAGTACTTC.

This chain joins TRBV7-8 and TRBJ1-3; D unresolved. CDR3 size: 14 residues. Germline V gene sequence: CDR1 SGHVS, CDR2 FQNEAQ. V was pared by 3 bases and J by 1 base, with 7 bases between. The DNA of the CDR3 is TGTGCCAGCAGCTTGCACACTTCTGGAAACACCATATATTTT. This encodes CASSLHTSGNTIYF.

The V gene is TRBV24-1, the J gene TRBJ2-2; no clear D gene. The ends were cut back, 7 bases at V and 4 bases at J, with 15 bases in the middle. This CDR3 has 15 residues. The germline V gene has CDR1 KGHDR and CDR2 SFDVKD. Here the CDR3 DNA reads TGTGCCACCAGAGGGTCCGGGCTCGGCACCGGGGAGCTGTTTTTT. This codes for CATRGSGLGTGELFF.

The V and J genes are TRBV7-2 and TRBJ1-2, with 7 bases lining up with TRBD1. Per the germline V gene, CDR1 is SGHTA and CDR2 is FQGNSA. J lost 7 bases, V lost 5 bases, and 7 bases had no gene match. There are 13 residues in the CDR3. In DNA form, the CDR3 reads TGTGCCAGCAGCCCTGACAGGGACGGTGGCTACACCTTC. It yields the protein CASSPDRDGGYTF.

Remarks on this clonotype: One end of the junction fails to match germline, which may point to a read error. The V call is TRBV20-1, the J call TRBJ1-3, with D uncertain. The length of the CDR3 is 13 residues. Germline CDR1 is DFQATT and CDR2 is SNEGSKA (reference sequence). CDR3 protein: CSAESNSGSTIYF. In DNA form, the CDR3 reads TGCAGTGCTGAAAGTAACTCTGGAAGCACCATATATTTT.